This T cell receptor beta chain was documented in a study of T cells after yellow fever vaccination. TCRdb reprocessed the 5' RACE reads via MiXCR and lists one record per CDR3 protein. The data hold 150,000 to 200,000 distinct CDR3 sequences, with 8% to 13% observed a single time. The germline gives CDR1 SEHNR, CDR2 FQNEAQ (reference sequence). V was pared by 4 bases and J by 4 bases, with 11 bases between. CDR3 size: 15 residues. The source of this sequence is a young man who received the YFV17D yellow fever vaccine. Specimen: CD8+ T cells sorted from PBMCs, collected 15 days after the yellow fever booster vaccination. V and J are TRBV7-9 and TRBJ1-6, with D possibly being TRBD1 (6 bases). The CDR3 loop reads CASSWTDEYNSPLHF. CDR3 sequence (DNA): TGTGCCAGCAGCTGGACAGACGAGTATAATTCACCCCTCCACTTT.